Included here is one T cell receptor (beta chain) sequence, with context. This may stem from a read error, because a much larger clone lies one nucleotide away. Amplification yielded TCR beta CDR3 regions, with RNA transcripts as the source. RT-PCR in the first round (using the HTBI primer set) targeted the TCR CDR3. TCRdb called the multiplex PCR reads again in MiXCR, with one record for every CDR3 protein. The sample has under 300,000 distinct CDR3 sequences, roughly 15% seen once. This specimen belongs to a study of T cells in Graves' hyperthyroidism and ophthalmopathy. The CDR3 covers 13 residues. Looked up from germline, CDR1 is GTSNPN and CDR2 is SVGIG (reference sequence).

V usage is TRBV30 and J usage is TRBJ1-5, with D hard to call. The clonotype was recovered from a woman in her twenties or thirties with Graves' hyperthyroidism that later progressed to Graves' ophthalmopathy. Sequencing was done on a sample of blood. CDR3 nucleotides: TGTGCCTGGAGTGTACGACCGAATCGGCCCCAGCATTTT. It encodes CAWSVRPNRPQHF.